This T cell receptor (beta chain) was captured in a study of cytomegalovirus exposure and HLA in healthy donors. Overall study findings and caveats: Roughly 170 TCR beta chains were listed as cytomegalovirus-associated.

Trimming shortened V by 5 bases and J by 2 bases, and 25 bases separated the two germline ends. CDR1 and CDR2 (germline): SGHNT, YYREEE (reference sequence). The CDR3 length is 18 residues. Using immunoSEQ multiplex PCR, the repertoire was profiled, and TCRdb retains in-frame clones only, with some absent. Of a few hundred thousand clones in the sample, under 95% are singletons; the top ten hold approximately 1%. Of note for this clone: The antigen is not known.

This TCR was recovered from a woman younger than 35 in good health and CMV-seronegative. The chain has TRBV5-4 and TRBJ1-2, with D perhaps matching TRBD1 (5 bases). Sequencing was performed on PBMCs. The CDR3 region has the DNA TGTGCCAGCAGACCTTGGGGGGAACGTGAGGGGTGGAACTATGGCTACACCTTC. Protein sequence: CASRPWGEREGWNYGYTF.